The TCR beta chain under discussion was sequenced for a study of cytomegalovirus exposure and HLA in healthy donors. Method: immunoSEQ multiplex PCR; TCRdb's copy keeps in-frame clones and lacks some. The sample holds about 120,000 clones, 70% to 90% seen once. Losses at the gene ends were 4 bases for V and 5 bases for J; bases not matched to a gene: 12. The CDR3 is 16 amino acids. Per germline, CDR1 SGDLS and CDR2 YYNGEE. The TCR comes from a woman in her thirties in good health and CMV-seronegative. The rearrangement joins TRBV9 to TRBJ2-7, with 10 bases identical to TRBD2. The sample comprised PBMCs. The CDR3 bases are TGTGCCAGCAGCCCCGGACGACTAGCGGGTACTGACGAGCAGTACTTC. Amino acids: CASSPGRLAGTDEQYF.